The following is a T cell receptor (beta chain) sequence with its context. This record belongs to a study of technical replicates of blood from a few donors. Trimming shortened V by 1 base and J by 4 bases, and 13 bases separated the two germline ends. The CDR3 runs 15 residues. The germline CDR1 and CDR2 sequences are SGHNT and YENEEA. Repertoires were generated with immunoSEQ multiplex PCR, while TCRdb's copy carries only in-frame clones and drops some. The repertoire holds 50,000 or so clones, with roughly 90% as singletons. This TCR came from a human donor in good health. Some clones in this sample may be carry-over from other donors' samples. The V and J genes are TRBV11-3 and TRBJ2-5; possibly TRBD2 for D (7 bases). Material for sequencing was PBMCs. In DNA form, the CDR3 reads TGTGCCAGCAGCTTAGGAACGGGGGGCATAGAGACCCAGTACTTC. Translated, it gives CASSLGTGGIETQYF.